The 9 T cell receptor beta chains below all came from one sample that was sequenced in a study of early T cells in non-severe SARS-CoV-2 infection. TCRdb reanalysed the 5' RACE reads using MiXCR and keeps one entry per CDR3 protein. The repertoire holds 70,000 to 95,000 distinct CDR3 sequences, less than 20% seen once, with about 3% in the top ten. The sample consisted of whole blood. The receptors were gathered from an adult who was a healthcare worker with PCR-confirmed SARS-CoV-2 infection or an uninfected control (not recorded which).

Only a few counts were recorded for this clonotype. CDR3 sequence (DNA): TGTGCCACCAGTGATTTTTGGACGGCTGAGAACACTGAAGCTTTCTTT. Amino acid sequence: CATSDFWTAENTEAFF. This rearrangement joins TRBV24-1 to TRBJ1-1; D remains ambiguous. The CDR3 is made up of 16 amino acids. The V gene lost 1 base and the J gene lost 1 base, with 12 bases spanning the gap. Germline V CDR1 and CDR2: KGHDR, SFDVKD.

This clonotype was detected only a few times. V gene TRBV6-1 combines with J gene TRBJ1-6; D gene unclear. CDR1 and CDR2 (germline): MNHNS, SASEGT. Trimming removed 1 base from V and 8 bases from J, with 18 bases in between. The length of the CDR3 is 17 residues. CDR3 region: CASSEEAGVLWDSPLHF. The CDR3 DNA is TGTGCCAGCAGTGAAGAGGCAGGCGTCCTCTGGGATTCACCCCTCCACTTT.

The chain employs TRBV3-1 and TRBJ1-3; D gene uncertain. The CDR3 extends over 14 amino acids. CDR1 and CDR2 (germline): LGHDT, YNNKEL (reference sequence). V gave up 2 bases and J gave up 0 bases, with 5 bases separating them. In nucleotides, the CDR3 is TGTGCCAGCAGCCAAAAACTCTCTGGAAACACCATATATTTT. Its translation: CASSQKLSGNTIYF.

The chain joins TRBV10-3 to TRBJ2-7, with a tentative D call TRBD1 (5 bases). Per germline, CDR1 ENHRY and CDR2 SYGVKD. This CDR3 contains 15 residues. Trimming cost V 0 bases and J 1 base, with 10 bases left between them. CDR3 residues: CAISESTGRSYEQYF. The CDR3 DNA reads as TGTGCCATCAGTGAGTCAACAGGTCGATCCTACGAGCAGTACTTC.

This clonotype was counted between two and nine times. V and J are TRBV11-2 and TRBJ2-5; a weak D match, TRBD2 (5 bases). The CDR3 is 16 amino acids. V shed 6 bases and J shed 2 bases, with 19 bases lying between them. CDR1 is SGHAT and CDR2 is FQNNGV in the germline V gene. The CDR3: CASSPGTSSHQETQYF. CDR3 coding DNA: TGTGCCAGCAGTCCAGGTACTAGTAGTCATCAAGAGACCCAGTACTTC. Variable domain in full (rest from reference TRBV11-2 and TRBJ2-5): EAGVAQSPRYKIIEKRQSVAFWCNPISGHATLYWYQQILGQGPKLLIQFQNNGVVDDSQLPKDRFSAERLKGVDSTLKIQPAKLEDSAVYLCASSPGTSSHQETQYFGPGTRLLVL.

A word on this clonotype: In this CDR3 the conserved last residue, phenylalanine or tryptophan, is missing, so a read error is likely. This chain connects TRBV10-2 to TRBJ1-5; no reliable D call. The CDR3 spans 13 residues. Trimming shortened V by 6 bases and J by 0 bases, and 6 bases separated the two germline ends. The germline CDR1 and CDR2 sequences are WSHSY and SAAADI. The CDR3 DNA reads TGCGCCAGCAGGGCAGATAGCAATCAGCCCCAGCATTTG. Translating gives CASRADSNQPQHL.

In this sample, this clonotype turned up a few times. J is TRBJ2-5 and V is TRBV29-1; TRBD1 is a possible D gene (6 bases). Trimming removed 7 bases from V and 3 bases from J, with 12 bases in between. Germline V lookup: CDR1 SQVTM, CDR2 ANQGSEA. This CDR3 is built from 12 residues. CDR3 in amino acids: CSGRGQKETQYF. CDR3 nucleotides: TGCAGCGGCCGCGGACAGAAAGAGACCCAGTACTTC.

This clonotype was seen a handful of times. The rearrangement joins TRBV12-3 or TRBV12-4 to TRBJ1-5; the D gene is possibly TRBD1 (6 bases). The CDR3 has 17 residues. Trimming stripped 5 bases from V and 6 bases from J, with 23 bases between. The CDR3 DNA follows: TGTGCCAGCAGTCTTCATATCAGGGGCAGCCGAAGTCAGCCCCAGCATTTT. Its protein product is CASSLHIRGSRSQPQHF.

The chain combines TRBV5-1 with TRBJ2-7; 14 bases fit TRBD2. Germline V gene data show CDR1 as SGHRS and CDR2 as YFSETQ. Losses at the gene ends were 5 bases for V and 6 bases for J; bases not matched to a gene: 10. The CDR3 has 16 residues. The CDR3 reads CASRPPGLAGVREQYF. CDR3 sequence (DNA): TGCGCCAGCAGACCGCCGGGACTAGCGGGAGTACGCGAGCAGTACTTC.